This TCR beta chain was identified during a study of cytomegalovirus exposure and HLA in healthy donors. PCR involved 60 Vbeta and 13 Jbeta primers. Sequencing used immunoSEQ multiplex PCR; TCRdb keeps in-frame clones, though not all of them. Among around 110,000 clones listed, more than 60% were seen once. CDR3 length equals 10 residues. The chain is built from TRBV12-2 and TRBJ1-2; TRBD1 is the table's D call and was not checked against the DNA. TRBV12-2 is a pseudogene locus. The sequence came from a woman between 40 and 50 years old in good health and CMV-seropositive. Sequencing used PBMCs. The CDR3 loop is CASRWHGYTF. CDR3 in DNA: TGTGCAAGTCGTTGGCATGGCTACACCTTC.